Each of the 27 T cell receptor beta chains below was sequenced from the same sample in a study of cytotoxic CD8 clonotypes in ibrutinib-treated CLL. Here immunoSEQ multiplex PCR was the method, and the copy in TCRdb shows in-frame clones only, minus some. The profile shows 150,000 or so clones, around 84% of them singletons. The sample in question was PBMCs, obtained after 36 months of ibrutinib treatment. The receptors were gathered from a human donor with chronic lymphocytic leukemia.

The chain recombines TRBV9 with TRBJ1-2; D gene uncertain. V was trimmed by 4 bases and J by 0 bases, leaving 13 bases between them. CDR1 and CDR2 (germline): SGDLS, YYNGEE. The CDR3 loop spans 15 amino acids. CDR3 sequence: CASSSRSLSNYGYTF. CDR3 sequence (DNA): TGTGCCAGCAGCTCGCGGTCCCTATCTAACTATGGCTACACCTTC.

The chain carries TRBV5-6 and TRBJ2-1; the D call may be TRBD1 or TRBD2 (5 bases each). The V gene lost 2 bases and the J gene lost 4 bases, with 16 bases spanning the gap. CDR3 length: 16 residues. Germline CDR1 is SGHDT and CDR2 is YYEEEE. DNA for the CDR3: TGTGCCAGCAGCTTAACAGGAGGAATTCCTTACAATGAGCAGTTCTTC. It specifies CASSLTGGIPYNEQFF. Combining the CDR3 with reference TRBV5-6 and TRBJ2-1 gives the whole variable domain DAGVTQSPTHLIKTRGQQVTLRCSPKSGHDTVSWYQQALGQGPQFIFQYYEEEERQRGNFPDRFSGHQFPNYSSELNVNALLLGDSALYLCASSLTGGIPYNEQFFGPGTRLTVL.

This rearrangement joins TRBV6-1 to TRBJ2-7, with 9 bases that match TRBD2. V shed 6 bases, J shed 2 bases, and the junction held 5 bases outside the gene matches. CDR1 and CDR2 (germline): MNHNS, SASEGT. This CDR3 contains 14 residues. The CDR3 sequence is CASRRLAEAYEQYF. CDR3 in DNA: TGTGCCAGCAGGCGACTAGCGGAGGCCTACGAGCAGTACTTC.

This chain joins TRBV11-2 and TRBJ2-1, with 9 bases aligning to TRBD2. V lost 4 bases to trimming and J lost 4 bases; unmatched junction nucleotides: 5. Germline CDR1 is SGHAT and CDR2 is FQNNGV. This CDR3 has 15 residues. Written as DNA, the CDR3 is TGTGCCAGCAGCTCGACTAGCGGACCTTACAATGAGCAGTTCTTC. Protein sequence: CASSSTSGPYNEQFF.

CDR3 nucleotide sequence: TGTGCCAGCAGTTGGGCGGAGGTGGGGGACGCGGACGAGCAGTACTTC. Encoded protein: CASSWAEVGDADEQYF. The chain has TRBV28 and TRBJ2-7, with D perhaps assigned TRBD1 or TRBD2 (5 bases each). V lost 4 bases, J lost 5 bases, and 21 bases lay in between. Germline V gene data show CDR1 as MDHEN and CDR2 as SYDVKM. The CDR3 extends over 16 amino acids.

This chain uses TRBV28 with TRBJ1-6, with D maybe TRBD1 (5 bases). V was shortened by 7 bases and J by 7 bases, with 8 bases between the two germline ends. Per the germline V gene, CDR1 is MDHEN and CDR2 is SYDVKM. CDR3 length: 12 amino acids. For the CDR3, the DNA is TGTGCCAGCAACCCAGGGAATTCACCCCTCCACTTT. The encoded protein is CASNPGNSPLHF.

This clone was seen a few times. The V call is TRBV5-1, the J call TRBJ1-4; D is uncertain. The CDR3 contains 13 residues. The germline V gene has CDR1 SGHRS and CDR2 YFSETQ. V lost 1 base and J 3 bases, leaving 4 bases between the germline ends. For the CDR3, the DNA is TGCGCCAGCAGCTTGCAGCCTAATGAAAAACTGTTTTTT. It is translated as CASSLQPNEKLFF.

This clone was seen a handful of times. Other DNA sequences of this sample code for an identical CDR3. This sequence joins TRBV4-1 and TRBJ1-1; 7 bases agree with TRBD1. The CDR3 has 13 amino acids. V was pared by 4 bases and J by 4 bases, with 3 bases of the junction left unmatched. Germline CDR1 reads MGHRA; CDR2 reads YSYEKL. CDR3 region: CASSPGGGTEAFF. The CDR3 DNA is TGCGCCAGCAGCCCAGGGGGGGGCACTGAAGCTTTCTTT.

The chain carries TRBV10-1 and TRBJ2-3; D is unresolved. The CDR3 contains 13 residues. Germline CDR1 is WNHNN and CDR2 is SYGVQD (reference sequence). The V and J ends lost 2 bases and 2 bases respectively, with 5 bases between them. The DNA of the CDR3 is TGCGCCAGCAGTGAGGCTAACACAGATACGCAGTATTTT. Its protein is CASSEANTDTQYF.

In DNA form, the CDR3 reads TGTGCCAGCAGAGCCGGGACTAGCGAAGAGACCCAGTACTTC. Translating it yields CASRAGTSEETQYF. V usage is TRBV5-6 and J usage is TRBJ2-5, with 10 nucleotides matching TRBD2. Germline CDR1 reads SGHDT; CDR2 reads YYEEEE. The CDR3 consists of 14 residues. Germline trimming cut 5 bases from V and 3 bases from J; bases unmatched to any gene: 4.

About this clone: At one end, the junction sequence differs from germline, possibly due to a read error. The chain is built from TRBV11-3 and TRBJ2-1, with 10 nucleotides matching TRBD2. Germline V gives CDR1 SGHNT, CDR2 YENEEA. CDR3 length: 18 residues. The CDR3 sequence is CASSLDERGGRPINEQFF. CDR3 bases: TGTGCCAGCAGCCTAGACGAGCGGGGGGGCCGGCCTATTAATGAGCAGTTCTTC. The entire variable domain, with the rest obtained from reference TRBV11-3 and TRBJ2-1, is as follows: EAGVVQSPRYKIIEKKQPVAFWCNPISGHNTLYWYLQNLGQGPELLIRYENEEAVDDSQLPKDRFSAERLKGVDSTLKIQPAELGDSAVYLCASSLDERGGRPINEQFFGPGTRLTVL.

The CDR3 DNA follows: TGTGCCAGCAGTGAAGCGGTACAGTTCTCTGGAAACACCATATATTTT. Residues: CASSEAVQFSGNTIYF. The chain recombines TRBV6-1 with TRBJ1-3; D is unresolved. CDR1 is MNHNS, CDR2 SASEGT, per germline. This CDR3 has 16 residues. The V and J ends lost 0 bases and 0 bases respectively, with 9 bases between them.

DNA for the CDR3: TGCGCCAGCAGCACAGGGCCCCGGGAGACCCAGTACTTC. Translated, it gives CASSTGPRETQYF. The V and J genes are TRBV10-1 and TRBJ2-5, with D perhaps TRBD1 (6 bases). Germline-derived CDR1 and CDR2 are WNHNN and SYGVQD (reference sequence). Between the trimmed V and J ends, which lost 6 bases and 5 bases, there was a span of 13 bases. The CDR3 is made up of 13 amino acids.

V gene TRBV6-6 combines with J gene TRBJ2-1; TRBD2 matches at 7 bases. The CDR3 extends over 13 amino acids. From germline, CDR1 is MNHNY and CDR2 SVGAGI (reference sequence). V was clipped by 2 bases and J by 6 bases; unmatched bases: 1. CDR3 coding DNA: TGTGCCAGCAGTTACGGGAGGGGCAATGAGCAGTTCTTC. It specifies CASSYGRGNEQFF.

The chain employs TRBV7-9 and TRBJ2-2; TRBD2 agrees at 10 bases. With V trimmed by 1 base and J by 6 bases, 5 bases remained unmatched. There are 16 residues in the CDR3. The germline V gene has CDR1 SEHNR and CDR2 FQNEAQ (reference sequence). Here the CDR3 reads CASSLGSSGRPGELFF. CDR3 in DNA: TGTGCCAGCAGCTTAGGATCTAGCGGGAGACCCGGGGAGCTGTTTTTT.

The CDR3 DNA sequence: TGTGCCAGCAGCTTACCACCAACCTACGAGCAGTACTTC. Residues: CASSLPPTYEQYF. The rearrangement links TRBV5-8 to TRBJ2-7; D is ambiguous. Germline assignment: CDR1 SGHTS and CDR2 YDEGEE. The V and J ends lost 2 bases and 2 bases respectively, with 8 bases between them. This CDR3 has 13 amino acids.

This clone was observed a handful of times. This chain connects TRBV10-3 to TRBJ1-4, with D perhaps matching TRBD1 (6 bases). Trimming pared 6 bases from V and 8 bases from J, leaving 16 bases between. The length of the CDR3 is 14 residues. The V gene's germline CDR1 is ENHRY and CDR2 SYGVKD. The CDR3 loop is CAISMGASGEKLFF. DNA for the CDR3: TGTGCCATCAGCATGGGGGCGAGTGGGGAAAAACTGTTTTTT.

This clone was counted a single time. This chain uses TRBV4-1 with TRBJ1-2; D unclear. The CDR3 totals 12 residues. The V end lost 1 base, the J end lost 4 bases, and 4 bases lay between the germline ends. The germline CDR1 and CDR2 sequences are MGHRA and YSYEKL. CDR3 sequence reads: CASSQVGYGYTF. The CDR3 nucleotides are TGCGCCAGCAGCCAAGTGGGCTATGGCTACACCTTC.

The chain uses TRBV6-5 and TRBJ1-1; perhaps TRBD1 as D (5 bases). The CDR3 totals 14 residues. From germline, CDR1 is MNHEY and CDR2 SVGAGI. V dropped 0 bases and J dropped 3 bases, with 8 bases sitting between them. Here the CDR3 reads CASSYSTTDTEAFF. The DNA of the CDR3 is TGTGCCAGCAGTTACTCTACGACAGACACTGAAGCTTTCTTT.

The chain uses TRBV25-1 and TRBJ2-3; D is perhaps TRBD2 (6 bases). The CDR3 totals 17 residues. Trimming cost V 3 bases and J 0 bases, with 16 bases left between them. In germline, CDR1 is MGHDK, CDR2 SYGVNS. In DNA, the CDR3 is TGTGCCAGCAGTGAGTCCCTAGCGAGGGCTAGCACAGATACGCAGTATTTT. This encodes CASSESLARASTDTQYF.

V is TRBV15 and J is TRBJ2-7; 9 bases are shared with TRBD2. The length of the CDR3 is 15 residues. After removal of 4 bases from V and 5 bases from J, the junction contained 9 bases not matched to a gene. The V gene's germline CDR1 is LNHNV and CDR2 YYDKDF (reference sequence). Written as DNA, the CDR3 is TGTGCCACCAGCACCACTGGGAGCGGGAGGAACGAGCAGTACTTC. This codes for CATSTTGSGRNEQYF.

V usage is TRBV2 and J usage is TRBJ2-7; D unresolved. Trimming left V 6 bases short and J 7 bases short, with 7 bases between. Germline V gene sequence: CDR1 SNHLY, CDR2 FYNNEI. This CDR3 region has 10 residues. CDR3 DNA: TGTGCCAGCAGGGCACTGGAGCAGTACTTC. It translates to CASRALEQYF.

V usage is TRBV7-9 and J usage is TRBJ1-4; 8 positions agree with TRBD1. Germline trimming cut 1 base from V and 7 bases from J; bases unmatched to any gene: 8. The germline CDR1 and CDR2 sequences are SEHNR and FQNEAQ (reference sequence). There are 16 residues in the CDR3. The CDR3 sequence is CASSLVSGQGGEKLFF. CDR3 coding DNA: TGTGCCAGCAGCTTAGTGTCCGGACAGGGTGGTGAAAAACTGTTTTTT.

V usage is TRBV6-1 and J usage is TRBJ2-1; TRBD2 matches at 13 bases. CDR3 length equals 15 residues. J gave up 6 bases and V 6 bases, and 5 bases lay outside the gene matches. Germline CDR1 reads MNHNS; CDR2 reads SASEGT. CDR3 amino acids: CASRGLAGFINEQFF. The DNA for the CDR3 is TGTGCCAGCAGGGGACTAGCGGGGTTCATCAATGAGCAGTTCTTC.

The rearrangement links TRBV5-6 to TRBJ1-2; D may be TRBD1 (6 bases). V was pared by 4 bases and J by 3 bases, with 10 bases between. The CDR3 totals 13 residues. The germline gives CDR1 SGHDT, CDR2 YYEEEE. CDR3 protein: CASSQQGHYGYTF. The CDR3 bases are TGTGCCAGCAGCCAACAGGGCCACTATGGCTACACCTTC.

The rearrangement joins TRBV18 to TRBJ2-7; possibly TRBD2 for D (6 bases). V was pared by 6 bases and J by 5 bases, with 14 bases between. CDR1 and CDR2 (germline): KGHSH, LQKENI. The CDR3 has 13 residues. CDR3 coding DNA: TGTGCCAGCTCGGTGGGGGGTACCCACGAGCAGTACTTC. This encodes CASSVGGTHEQYF.

This chain joins TRBV28 and TRBJ2-7; TRBD2 agrees at 8 bases. CDR1 and CDR2 (germline): MDHEN, SYDVKM. J lost 0 bases, V lost 4 bases, and 5 bases had no gene match. The length of the CDR3 is 15 residues. CDR3 nucleotide sequence: TGTGCCAGCAGTTCCCATAGCGGGGCCTCCTACGAGCAGTACTTC. Amino acids: CASSSHSGASYEQYF.